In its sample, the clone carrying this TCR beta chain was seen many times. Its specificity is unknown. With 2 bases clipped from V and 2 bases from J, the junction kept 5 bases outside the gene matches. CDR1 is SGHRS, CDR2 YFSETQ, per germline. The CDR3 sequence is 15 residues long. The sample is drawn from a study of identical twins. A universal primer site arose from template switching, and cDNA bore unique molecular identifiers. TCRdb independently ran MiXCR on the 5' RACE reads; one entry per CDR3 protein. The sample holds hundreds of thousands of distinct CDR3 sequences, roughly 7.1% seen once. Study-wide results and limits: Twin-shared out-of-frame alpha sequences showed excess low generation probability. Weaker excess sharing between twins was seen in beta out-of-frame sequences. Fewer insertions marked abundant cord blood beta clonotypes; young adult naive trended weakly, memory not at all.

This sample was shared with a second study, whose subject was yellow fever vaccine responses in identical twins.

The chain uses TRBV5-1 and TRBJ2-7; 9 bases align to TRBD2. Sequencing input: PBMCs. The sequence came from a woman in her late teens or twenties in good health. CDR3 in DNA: TGCGCCAGCAGCTTTGAGACTAGCGGCACCTACGAGCAGTACTTC. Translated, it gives CASSFETSGTYEQYF.